These T cell receptor beta chains were read from a single sample in a study of T cell responses to AZD1222 COVID-19 vaccine. Produced via immunoSEQ multiplex PCR; TCRdb's table is partial and in-frame only. The sample contains approximately 97,000 clones, 86% of which appear only once. The starting material was peripheral blood, obtained on day 0 of AZD1222 vaccination. These receptors were obtained from an adult in good health. CDR3s include the opening cysteine and the closing phenylalanine or tryptophan. Fields, in order: V gene, CDR3 protein.

V gene: TRBV29-1; CDR3 protein: CSAGTAGTEAFF
V gene: TRBV25-1; CDR3 protein: CASSELGVEREKLFF
V gene: TRBV5-4; CDR3 protein: CASRTGTEPYEQYF
V gene: TRBV9; CDR3 protein: CASSVEPDAEKLFF
V gene: TRBV7-2; CDR3 protein: CASSSTTGPTEAFF
V gene: TRBV7-2; CDR3 protein: CASSLMGGLSQGYGYTF
V gene: TRBV7-8; CDR3 protein: CASSSLAGGTRGTDTQYF
V gene: TRBV19; CDR3 protein: CASSLALGTDTQYF
V gene: TRBV28; CDR3 protein: CASSWGPGLPRAYNEQFF
V gene: TRBV12-2; CDR3 protein: CASRLAGRESGTGELFF
V gene: TRBV7-8; CDR3 protein: CASSLWQGLSSSYEQYF
V gene: TRBV5-1; CDR3 protein: CASSLAGGITTDTQYF
V gene: TRBV2; CDR3 protein: CASSAGQGDYSNQPQHF
V gene: TRBV9; CDR3 protein: CASSVATGGTQYF
V gene: TRBV12-5; CDR3 protein: CASGLGPSGYTF
V gene: TRBV6-1; CDR3 protein: CASSEVSSSYNSPLHF
V gene: TRBV18; CDR3 protein: CASSPPFAQEQYF
V gene: TRBV6-5; CDR3 protein: CASSLAGVVGELFF
V gene: TRBV29-1; CDR3 protein: CSVEVSYEQYF
V gene: TRBV7-3; CDR3 protein: CASSQTRTGELFF
V gene: TRBV5-1; CDR3 protein: CASSSWTGSYEQYF
V gene: TRBV28; CDR3 protein: CASIDPGTGRNTIYF
V gene: TRBV7-6; CDR3 protein: CASSLKGESDTQYF
V gene: TRBV4-1; CDR3 protein: CASSQTGTLNYGYTF